The 18 T cell receptor beta chains presented below share a single source sample, sequenced in a study of T cell responses to AZD1222 COVID-19 vaccine listed by TCRdb under 2021. According to the study, the label for this sample's time point signals: baseline before first vaccination. Library generation was performed with the immunoSEQ multiplex PCR assay. TCRdb obtained this table from immuneACCESS and retained in-frame rearrangements with V and J assigned. These tables miss some clones; where compared with another copy, unresolved V genes account for less than half of the shortfall, and the remainder is unexplained. The sample table holds over 100,000 clones, of which around nine tenths were seen once. 2.4% of the sample is in the top ten clones. The sample in question was peripheral blood, obtained on day 0 of AZD1222 vaccination. The source is an adult in good health.

The chain is built from TRBV3-1 (or the pseudogene TRBV3-2) and TRBJ2-3; no firm D call. There are 14 residues in the CDR3. CDR1 is LGHDT, CDR2 YNNKEL, per germline (reference sequence). Between the trimmed V and J ends, which lost 4 bases and 0 bases, there was a span of 8 bases. CDR3 residues: CASSLHPSTDTQYF. In DNA, the CDR3 is TGTGCCAGCAGCCTACACCCCAGCACAGATACGCAGTATTTT.

This rearrangement joins TRBV7-9 to TRBJ1-6; D uncertain. Trimming cost V 4 bases and J 8 bases, with 12 bases left between them. Germline CDR1 is SEHNR and CDR2 is FQNEAQ (reference sequence). The CDR3 has 14 amino acids. Written as DNA, the CDR3 is TGTGCCAGCAGCTCCCAGGAGATTTATTCACCCCTCCACTTT. It is translated as CASSSQEIYSPLHF. Supplemented by reference TRBV7-9 and TRBJ1-6, the full variable domain reads DTGVSQNPRHKITKRGQNVTFRCDPISEHNRLYWYRQTLGQGPEFLTYFQNEAQLEKSRLLSDRFSAERPKGSFSTLEIQRTEQGDSAMYLCASSSQEIYSPLHFGNGTRLTVT.

The chain is built from TRBV7-9 and TRBJ2-6; possibly TRBD1 or TRBD2 for D (5 bases each). The CDR3 is 17 residues long. The V end was cut by 5 bases, the J end by 0 bases, with 14 bases between. The germline CDR1 and CDR2 sequences are SEHNR and FQNEAQ (reference sequence). The CDR3 here is CASSPGQPSSGANVLTF. CDR3 in DNA: TGTGCCAGCAGCCCGGGGCAGCCAAGCTCTGGGGCCAACGTCCTGACTTTC.

The CDR3 is CASSSIQGPFTDTQYF. In nucleotides, the CDR3 is TGTGCCAGCAGTTCCATACAGGGGCCATTCACAGATACGCAGTATTTT. J is TRBJ2-3 and V is TRBV6-5; 7 nucleotides align to TRBD1. The CDR3 contains 16 residues. The V gene end was trimmed by 4 bases and the J gene end by 2 bases; junction bases not matched to a gene: 9. CDR1 is MNHEY and CDR2 is SVGAGI in the germline V gene.

The chain uses TRBV6-6 and TRBJ2-4; 11 positions match TRBD1. The germline V gene encodes CDR1 MNHNY and CDR2 SVGAGI (reference sequence). There are 17 residues in the CDR3. The ends lost 5 bases at V and 2 bases at J; junction bases unmatched: 8. The CDR3 here is CASSLSGQGGSKNIQYF. CDR3 DNA: TGTGCCAGCAGTCTATCGGGACAGGGGGGTTCCAAAAACATTCAGTACTTC.

The rearrangement joins TRBV30 to TRBJ2-2, with D unresolved. Trimming cost V 1 base and J 7 bases, with 7 bases left between them. CDR3 length: 12 residues. CDR1 and CDR2 from the germline V gene are GTSNPN and SVGIG (reference sequence). CDR3 bases: TGTGCCTGGAGTGGGCAGGTCGGGGAGCTGTTTTTT. This translates into CAWSGQVGELFF. Full variable domain (outside the CDR3, taken from reference TRBV30 and TRBJ2-2): SQTIHQWPATLVQPVGSPLSLECTVEGTSNPNLYWYRQAAGRGLQLLFYSVGIGQISSEVPQNLSASRPQDRQFILSSKKLLLSDSGFYLCAWSGQVGELFFGEGSRLTVL.

This chain joins TRBV5-6 and TRBJ1-2; 8 bases match TRBD1. The germline gives CDR1 SGHDT, CDR2 YYEEEE. This CDR3 has 16 amino acids. The trim removed 0 bases at V and 4 bases at J, leaving 8 bases unmatched. The CDR3 bases are TGTGCCAGCAGCTTGGAAGGCAGGGGGCCAGGCTATGGCTACACCTTC. Translated, it gives CASSLEGRGPGYGYTF.

The V call is TRBV27, the J call TRBJ2-7; 8 bases fit TRBD2. Germline V gene lookup returns CDR1 MNHEY and CDR2 SMNVEV (reference sequence). V dropped 10 bases and J dropped 2; count of bases not matched to a gene: 10. CDR3 size: 14 residues. The CDR3 sequence: CATRGSGAPYEQYF. CDR3 sequence (DNA): TGTGCCACCCGAGGTAGCGGGGCTCCCTACGAGCAGTACTTC.

The chain carries TRBV6-5 and TRBJ1-2, with D tentatively TRBD1 (6 bases). The ends were cut back, 8 bases at V and 6 bases at J, with 19 bases in the middle. Germline CDR1 is MNHEY and CDR2 is SVGAGI. The CDR3 totals 14 residues. CDR3 protein: CASEEGGPRDGYTF. CDR3 coding DNA: TGTGCCAGCGAAGAGGGGGGCCCTCGGGATGGCTACACCTTC.

The chain couples TRBV28 to TRBJ1-2; 7 bases agree with TRBD1. V was pared by 5 bases and J by 3 bases, with 18 bases of the junction left unmatched. The CDR3 has 18 residues. Germline CDR1 reads MDHEN; CDR2 reads SYDVKM. The CDR3, as DNA: TGTGCCAGCAGTCCTACCACAGGGGTCGCCCATCGTGACTATGGCTACACCTTC. This sequence encodes CASSPTTGVAHRDYGYTF.

V and J are TRBV19 and TRBJ1-5, with 8 bases aligning to TRBD1. CDR3 size: 16 residues. V was pared by 4 bases and J by 0 bases, with 5 bases of the junction left unmatched. Germline CDR1 reads LNHDA; CDR2 reads SQIVND (reference sequence). The DNA for the CDR3 is TGTGCCAGTAGTAGTGCAGGGGGCCCTAGCAATCAGCCCCAGCATTTT. Its protein product is CASSSAGGPSNQPQHF.

This chain uses TRBV6-1 with TRBJ1-4; D perhaps matches TRBD1 (6 bases). CDR3 size: 16 residues. Looked up from germline, CDR1 is MNHNS and CDR2 is SASEGT. Trimming left V 1 base short and J 5 bases short, with 14 bases between. CDR3 amino acids: CASSEERPGANEKLFF. CDR3 in DNA: TGTGCCAGCAGTGAAGAAAGACCAGGGGCAAATGAAAAACTGTTTTTT.

This clone was seen only once. This chain links TRBV24-1 with TRBJ1-1; maybe TRBD1 (6 bases). The ends were cut back, 4 bases at V and 1 base at J, with 6 bases in the middle. CDR3 size: 13 residues. Germline V gives CDR1 KGHDR, CDR2 SFDVKD. CDR3 in amino acids: CATSEGANTEAFF. CDR3 nucleotides: TGTGCCACCAGTGAGGGGGCGAACACTGAAGCTTTCTTT.

The chain links TRBV2 to TRBJ1-1; no clear D gene. The germline V gene encodes CDR1 SNHLY and CDR2 FYNNEI. Trimming took off 6 bases at V and 1 base at J, with 15 bases between the two ends. The length of the CDR3 is 15 residues. The CDR3 sequence is CASRAGRNSNTEAFF. The CDR3 DNA is TGTGCCAGCAGGGCTGGACGAAATTCGAACACTGAAGCTTTCTTT.

The chain has TRBV27 and TRBJ1-5, with 8 nucleotides matching TRBD1. The trim removed 0 bases at V and 3 bases at J, leaving 7 bases unmatched. Germline CDR1 is MNHEY and CDR2 is SMNVEV (reference sequence). The CDR3 is 17 amino acids. The CDR3 protein is CASSLSGDRTDNQPQHF. The CDR3 DNA is TGTGCCAGCAGTTTATCGGGGGACAGGACAGACAATCAGCCCCAGCATTTT.

The gene calls are TRBV11-2 and TRBJ2-1; D could derive from TRBD1 or TRBD2 (5 bases each). The germline V gene encodes CDR1 SGHAT and CDR2 FQNNGV. V lost 6 bases to trimming and J lost 3 bases, with 6 bases between them. This CDR3 has 12 residues. The CDR3 DNA reads as TGTGCCAGCAGTGGGGGCTACAATGAGCAGTTCTTC. This gives the protein CASSGGYNEQFF.

This clone occurred a few times. The chain links TRBV5-1 to TRBJ2-7, with TRBD2 matching over 9 bases. Germline loops: CDR1 SGHRS, CDR2 YFSETQ. The junction had 7 bases not matched to a gene; V was cut back by 0 bases and J by 6 bases. This CDR3 is 15 amino acids long. CDR3 loop: CASSLGLAGFGEQYF. The CDR3 DNA sequence: TGCGCCAGCAGCTTGGGCCTAGCGGGGTTTGGCGAGCAGTACTTC.

The genes are TRBV3-1 (or the pseudogene TRBV3-2) and TRBJ2-5; 16 bases fit TRBD2. The CDR3 runs 17 residues. CDR1 LGHDT and CDR2 YNNKEL come from the germline V gene (reference sequence). After removal of 4 bases from V and 5 bases from J, the junction contained 7 bases not matched to a gene. The CDR3 sequence: CASSLGTSGRAGETQYF. CDR3 DNA: TGTGCCAGCAGCCTAGGGACTAGCGGGAGGGCCGGGGAGACCCAGTACTTC.